The 8 T cell receptor beta chains listed next were all sequenced from one sample in a study of blood T cell repertoires in COVID-19. Clones were read by immunoSEQ multiplex PCR, and TCRdb kept only the in-frame ones, dropping some. This sample has around 270,000 clones, with 80% to 85% found just once. The sequencing input was peripheral blood. The origin of the receptors is a man between 60 and 70 years old with acute or convalescent COVID-19.

V and J are TRBV7-9 and TRBJ2-2; 14 positions match TRBD2. V trimming: 1 base; J trimming: 4 bases; junction bases outside the gene matches: 5. There are 18 residues in the CDR3. Germline V lookup: CDR1 SEHNR, CDR2 FQNEAQ (reference sequence). The CDR3 protein is CASSLVGTSGSITGELFF. The CDR3 nucleotides read TGTGCCAGCAGCTTAGTGGGGACTAGCGGGAGCATCACCGGGGAGCTGTTTTTT.

The chain has TRBV6-5 and TRBJ2-5; maybe TRBD2 (5 bases). Germline CDR1 MNHEY, CDR2 SVGAGI. Trimming shortened V by 6 bases and J by 3 bases, and 11 bases separated the two germline ends. The CDR3 runs to 13 residues. CDR3 sequence reads: CASSPRGKETQYF. CDR3 DNA sequence: TGTGCCAGCAGCCCACGGGGAAAAGAGACCCAGTACTTC.

The CDR3 DNA reads TGTGCCAGTAGTGGCAGCGTGAACACTGAAGCTTTCTTT. Protein: CASSGSVNTEAFF. This rearrangement joins TRBV19 to TRBJ1-1; D uncertain. The CDR3 covers 13 residues. CDR1 and CDR2 from the germline V gene are LNHDA and SQIVND (reference sequence). Deletions cut 5 bases from V and 0 bases from J, with 7 bases between.

The chain links TRBV3-1 (or the pseudogene TRBV3-2) to TRBJ2-3; D may be TRBD2 (5 bases). V was pared by 0 bases and J by 3 bases, with 10 bases between. CDR1 is LGHDT, CDR2 YNNKEL, per germline (reference sequence). The CDR3 covers 15 residues. The CDR3 region is CASSQEQRKTDTQYF. In DNA form, the CDR3 reads TGTGCCAGCAGCCAAGAGCAGCGGAAGACAGATACGCAGTATTTT.

The genes are TRBV5-1 and TRBJ2-3; tentative D call: TRBD2 (5 bases). The CDR3 sequence is 16 residues long. V shed 0 bases and J shed 5 bases, with 16 bases lying between them. CDR1 is SGHRS, CDR2 YFSETQ, per germline. The CDR3 sequence is CASSLETGLKLDTQYF. In nucleotides, the CDR3 is TGCGCCAGCAGCTTGGAGACCGGACTCAAGCTAGATACGCAGTATTTT. Full variable domain (missing parts from reference TRBV5-1 and TRBJ2-3): KAGVTQTPRYLIKTRGQQVTLSCSPISGHRSVSWYQQTPGQGLQFLFEYFSETQRNKGNFPGRFSGRQFSNSRSEMNVSTLELGDSALYLCASSLETGLKLDTQYFGPGTRLTVL.

Points on this clone: Compared with germline, one end of the junction differs, possibly owing to a read error. The chain couples TRBV7-7 to TRBJ2-5; 8 bases are shared with TRBD2. Germline values: CDR1 SSHAT, CDR2 FNYEAQ (reference sequence). This CDR3 is 16 amino acids long. The CDR3, as DNA: TGTGCTAGCAGCGCGGGGGGCCTAGCGGGCGGGGAGACCCAGTACTTC. This gives the protein CASSAGGLAGGETQYF.

The chain combines TRBV6-2 or TRBV6-3 with TRBJ2-7; 9 positions agree with TRBD2. The CDR3 spans 16 residues. Germline lookup yields CDR1 MNHEY and CDR2 SVGEGT. The V and J ends lost 2 bases and 0 bases, in that order; junction bases with no gene match: 5. This chain's CDR3 is CASSYPLAGYSYEQYF. The CDR3, as DNA: TGTGCCAGCAGTTACCCCCTAGCGGGGTACTCCTACGAGCAGTACTTC.

CDR3: CASSQSRTSGGGRTQYF. Written as DNA, the CDR3 is TGTGCCAGCAGCCAATCGAGGACTAGCGGGGGGGGCCGGACCCAGTACTTC. The chain couples TRBV13 to TRBJ2-5; TRBD2 aligns across 15 bases. Germline V lookup: CDR1 PRHDT, CDR2 FYEKMQ (reference sequence). The length of the CDR3 is 17 residues. Germline trimming cut 5 bases from V and 7 bases from J; bases unmatched to any gene: 11.